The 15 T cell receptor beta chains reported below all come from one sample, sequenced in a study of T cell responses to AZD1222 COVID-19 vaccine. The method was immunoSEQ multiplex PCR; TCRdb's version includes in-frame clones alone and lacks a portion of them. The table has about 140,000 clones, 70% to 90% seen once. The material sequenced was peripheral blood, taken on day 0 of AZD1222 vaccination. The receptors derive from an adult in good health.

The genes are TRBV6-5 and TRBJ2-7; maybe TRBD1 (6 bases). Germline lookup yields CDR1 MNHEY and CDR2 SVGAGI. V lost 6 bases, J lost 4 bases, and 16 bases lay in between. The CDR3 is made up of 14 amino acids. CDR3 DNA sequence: TGTGCCAGCAGCCCCCGCAGGGGCCCTTACGAGCAGTACTTC. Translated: CASSPRRGPYEQYF.

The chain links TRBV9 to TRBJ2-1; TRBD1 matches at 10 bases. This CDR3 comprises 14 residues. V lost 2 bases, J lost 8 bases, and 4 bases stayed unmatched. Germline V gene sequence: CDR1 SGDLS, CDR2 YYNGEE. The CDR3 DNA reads TGTGCCAGCAGCGTGACAGGGGGCGGCCATGAGCAGTTCTTC. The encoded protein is CASSVTGGGHEQFF.

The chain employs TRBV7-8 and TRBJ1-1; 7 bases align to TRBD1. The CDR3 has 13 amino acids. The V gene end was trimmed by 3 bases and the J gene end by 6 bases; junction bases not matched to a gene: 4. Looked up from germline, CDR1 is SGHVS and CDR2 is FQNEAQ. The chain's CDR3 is CASSFGTASEAFF. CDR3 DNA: TGTGCCAGCAGCTTCGGGACAGCCTCTGAAGCTTTCTTT.

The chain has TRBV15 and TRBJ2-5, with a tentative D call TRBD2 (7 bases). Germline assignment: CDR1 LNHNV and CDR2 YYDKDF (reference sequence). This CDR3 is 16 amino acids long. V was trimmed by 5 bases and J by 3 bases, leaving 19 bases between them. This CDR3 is CATSGYPGRDKETQYF. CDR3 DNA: TGTGCCACCAGCGGATACCCGGGGAGGGACAAAGAGACCCAGTACTTC.

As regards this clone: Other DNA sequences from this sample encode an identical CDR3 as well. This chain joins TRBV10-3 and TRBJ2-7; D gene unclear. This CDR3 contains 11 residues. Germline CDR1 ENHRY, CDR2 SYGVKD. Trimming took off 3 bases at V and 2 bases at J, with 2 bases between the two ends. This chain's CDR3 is CAISEAYEQYF. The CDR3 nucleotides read TGTGCCATCAGTGAAGCCTACGAGCAGTACTTC.

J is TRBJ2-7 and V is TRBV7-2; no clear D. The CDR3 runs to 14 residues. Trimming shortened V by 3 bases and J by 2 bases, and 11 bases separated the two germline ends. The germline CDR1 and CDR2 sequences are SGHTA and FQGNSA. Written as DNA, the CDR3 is TGTGCCAGCAGCTTGCGACAAACAACCTACGAGCAGTACTTC. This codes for CASSLRQTTYEQYF.

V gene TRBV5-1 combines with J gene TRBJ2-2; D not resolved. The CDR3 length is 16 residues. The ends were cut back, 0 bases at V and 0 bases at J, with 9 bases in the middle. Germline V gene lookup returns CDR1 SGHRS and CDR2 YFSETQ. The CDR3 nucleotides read TGCGCCAGCAGCTTGGCCCAGAGCGCGAACACCGGGGAGCTGTTTTTT. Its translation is CASSLAQSANTGELFF.

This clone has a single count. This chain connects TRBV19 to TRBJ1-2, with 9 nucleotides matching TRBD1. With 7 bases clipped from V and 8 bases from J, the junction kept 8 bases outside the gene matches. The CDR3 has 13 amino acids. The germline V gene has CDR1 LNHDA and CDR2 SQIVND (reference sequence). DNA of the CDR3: TGTGCCAGTACCTCTACAGGGGGCGGGGGCTACACCTTC. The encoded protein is CASTSTGGGGYTF.

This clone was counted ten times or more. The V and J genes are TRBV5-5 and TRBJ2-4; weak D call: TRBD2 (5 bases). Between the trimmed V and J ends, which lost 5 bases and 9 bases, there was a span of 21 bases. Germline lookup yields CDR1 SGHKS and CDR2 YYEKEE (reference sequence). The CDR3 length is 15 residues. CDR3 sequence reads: CASRGTWALGGIQYF. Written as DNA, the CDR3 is TGTGCCAGCAGAGGCACGTGGGCCTTAGGAGGCATTCAGTACTTC.

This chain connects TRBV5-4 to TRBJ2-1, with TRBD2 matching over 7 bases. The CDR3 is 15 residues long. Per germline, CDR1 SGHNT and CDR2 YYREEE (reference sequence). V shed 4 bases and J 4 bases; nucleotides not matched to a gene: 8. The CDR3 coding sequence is TGTGCCAGCAGCGACAAGCGGGACCCTTACAATGAGCAGTTCTTC. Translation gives CASSDKRDPYNEQFF.

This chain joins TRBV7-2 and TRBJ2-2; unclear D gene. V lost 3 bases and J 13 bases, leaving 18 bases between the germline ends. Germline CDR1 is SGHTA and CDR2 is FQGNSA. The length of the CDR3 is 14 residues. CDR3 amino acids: CASSFLMGGKGLFF. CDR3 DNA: TGTGCCAGCAGCTTTCTTATGGGCGGAAAGGGGCTGTTTTTT. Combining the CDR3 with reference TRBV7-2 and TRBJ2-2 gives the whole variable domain GAGVSQSPSNKVTEKGKDVELRCDPISGHTALYWYRQSLGQGLEFLIYFQGNSAPDKSGLPSDRFSAERTGGSVSTLTIQRTQQEDSAVYLCASSFLMGGKGLFFGEGSRLTVL.

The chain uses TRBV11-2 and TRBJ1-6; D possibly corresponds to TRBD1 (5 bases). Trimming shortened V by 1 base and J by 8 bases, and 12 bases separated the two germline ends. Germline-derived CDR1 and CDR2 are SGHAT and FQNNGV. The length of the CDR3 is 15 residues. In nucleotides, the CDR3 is TGTGCCAGCAGCTTAGGCGGGGGTTCGCATTCACCCCTCCACTTT. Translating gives CASSLGGGSHSPLHF.

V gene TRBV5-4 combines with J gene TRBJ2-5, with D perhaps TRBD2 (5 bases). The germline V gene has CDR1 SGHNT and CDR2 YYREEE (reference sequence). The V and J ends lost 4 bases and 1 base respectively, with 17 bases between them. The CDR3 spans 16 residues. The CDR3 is CASSRSTGNRQETQYF. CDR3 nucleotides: TGTGCCAGCAGCCGCAGTACCGGGAACCGCCAAGAGACCCAGTACTTC.

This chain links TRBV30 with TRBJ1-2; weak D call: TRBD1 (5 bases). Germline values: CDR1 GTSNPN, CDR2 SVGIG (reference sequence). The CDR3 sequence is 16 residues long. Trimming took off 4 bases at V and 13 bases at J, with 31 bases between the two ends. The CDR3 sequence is CAWTMIGVYSGYGSTF. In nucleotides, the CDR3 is TGTGCCTGGACCATGATAGGGGTGTACAGCGGCTATGGTAGCACCTTC.

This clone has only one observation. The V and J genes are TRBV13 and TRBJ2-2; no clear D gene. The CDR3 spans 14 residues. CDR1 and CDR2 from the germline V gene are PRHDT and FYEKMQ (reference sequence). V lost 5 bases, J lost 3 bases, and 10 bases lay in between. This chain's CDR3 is CASSPPGYTGELFF. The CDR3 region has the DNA TGTGCCAGCAGCCCGCCCGGCTACACCGGGGAGCTGTTTTTT. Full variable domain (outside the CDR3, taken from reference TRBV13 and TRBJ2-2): AAGVIQSPRHLIKEKRETATLKCYPIPRHDTVYWYQQGPGQDPQFLISFYEKMQSDKGSIPDRFSAQQFSDYHSELNMSSLELGDSALYFCASSPPGYTGELFFGEGSRLTVL.